The TCR beta chain described here comes from a study of T cell responses to AZD1222 COVID-19 vaccine. Study outcomes and limitations: No day 14 peak samples; only post-peak repertoires were characterized. With dominance at 160-218 and 743-854, vaccine-associated CD4 TCRs spanned spike.

Germline V gene lookup returns CDR1 LNHDA and CDR2 SQIVND (reference sequence). V dropped 6 bases and J dropped 0 bases, with 12 bases sitting between them. The CDR3 is 15 amino acids. Clones were read by immunoSEQ multiplex PCR, and TCRdb kept only the in-frame ones, dropping some. The sample holds tens of thousands of clones; around 92% are singletons and the top ten take approximately 5.2%. As regards this clone: The antigen is undetermined.

The sequence derives from an adult in good health. The genes are TRBV19 and TRBJ2-1; maybe TRBD1 (6 bases). Sequenced here: peripheral blood, sampled on day 0 of AZD1222 vaccination. CDR3 sequence reads: CASRSDRSSYNEQFF. CDR3 nucleotide sequence: TGTGCCAGTAGATCCGACAGGAGCTCCTACAATGAGCAGTTCTTC.